Shown below are 13 T cell receptor beta chains from a single sample sequenced in a study of identifying expanded T cells in peripheral blood. Libraries were prepared by immunoSEQ multiplex PCR; TCRdb keeps only in-frame clonotypes and omits some of them. The sample holds fewer than 130,000 clones, roughly 91% seen once. Source material: blood. The source is a person aged 18 to 75 in good health.

The CDR3 nucleotides read TGTGCCAGCTCCCGCTACAAGGAGACAGGAGAGACCCAGTACTTC. Translating it yields CASSRYKETGETQYF. V and J are TRBV7-2 and TRBJ2-5, with D possibly TRBD1 on 6 matching bases. Trimming pared 8 bases from V and 4 bases from J, leaving 20 bases between. The CDR3 loop spans 15 amino acids. Germline loops: CDR1 SGHTA, CDR2 FQGNSA. Drawing the rest from reference TRBV7-2 and TRBJ2-5, the complete variable domain is GAGVSQSPSNKVTEKGKDVELRCDPISGHTALYWYRQSLGQGLEFLIYFQGNSAPDKSGLPSDRFSAERTGGSVSTLTIQRTQQEDSAVYLCASSRYKETGETQYFGPGTRLLVL.

V usage is TRBV19 and J usage is TRBJ2-7; D could derive from TRBD1 or TRBD2 (5 bases each). V gave up 4 bases and J gave up 4 bases, with 20 bases separating them. CDR3 length: 16 residues. Germline V CDR1 and CDR2: LNHDA, SQIVND (reference sequence). The CDR3, as DNA: TGTGCCAGTAGTAAACCGTCTAGGGGCGGCGGGTACGAGCAGTACTTC. It encodes CASSKPSRGGGYEQYF. The whole variable domain, remainder taken from reference TRBV19 and TRBJ2-7, is DGGITQSPKYLFRKEGQNVTLSCEQNLNHDAMYWYRQDPGQGLRLIYYSQIVNDFQKGDIAEGYSVSREKKESFPLTVTSAQKNPTAFYLCASSKPSRGGGYEQYFGPGTRLTVT.

In nucleotides, the CDR3 is TGTGCCACCAGCAGAGGAGGGGACGAGCAGTACTTC. Translation gives CATSRGGDEQYF. The chain has TRBV15 and TRBJ2-7, with D perhaps assigned TRBD1 or TRBD2 (5 bases each). V was cut by 1 base and J by 5 bases, with 6 bases left in between. The CDR3 sequence is 12 residues long. The germline gives CDR1 LNHNV, CDR2 YYDKDF (reference sequence).

The V and J genes are TRBV19 and TRBJ2-7; D gene ambiguous. The length of the CDR3 is 16 residues. Deletions cut 3 bases from V and 7 bases from J, with 22 bases between. Germline V gives CDR1 LNHDA, CDR2 SQIVND (reference sequence). The chain's CDR3 is CASSIRAGLLQGEQYF. The CDR3 DNA sequence: TGTGCCAGTAGTATCCGGGCAGGCTTACTACAAGGAGAGCAGTACTTC. Filled out from reference TRBV19 and TRBJ2-7, the complete variable domain reads DGGITQSPKYLFRKEGQNVTLSCEQNLNHDAMYWYRQDPGQGLRLIYYSQIVNDFQKGDIAEGYSVSREKKESFPLTVTSAQKNPTAFYLCASSIRAGLLQGEQYFGPGTRLTVT.

The genes are TRBV18 and TRBJ2-5; 10 nucleotides line up with TRBD1. TRBJ2-7 explains the end of the DNA better; the J call may be wrong. The CDR3 extends over 17 amino acids. Germline values: CDR1 KGHSH, CDR2 LQKENI. This CDR3 is CASSPPLGTGAPYEQYF. The CDR3 bases are TGTGCCAGCTCACCTCCTCTCGGGACAGGGGCCCCCTACGAGCAGTACTTC.

V usage is TRBV19 and J usage is TRBJ1-2; possibly TRBD1 for D (6 bases). Germline V lookup: CDR1 LNHDA, CDR2 SQIVND (reference sequence). This CDR3 comprises 16 residues. Trimming removed 10 bases at V and 5 bases at J, with 26 bases between. Written as DNA, the CDR3 is TGTGCCACGCACTCGGGTAGGATTAAGCAGGGGTATGGCTACACCTTC. Its translation: CATHSGRIKQGYGYTF.

This clone was observed once. V is TRBV29-1 and J is TRBJ1-1, with D perhaps TRBD1 (6 bases). Per germline, CDR1 SQVTM and CDR2 ANQGSEA. This CDR3 comprises 13 residues. V was shortened by 6 bases and J by 3 bases, with 14 bases between the two germline ends. The chain's CDR3 is CSVRQDWDTEAFF. CDR3 bases: TGCAGCGTACGACAGGATTGGGACACTGAAGCTTTCTTT.

The rearrangement links TRBV7-9 to TRBJ2-2; no firm D call. The V and J ends lost 1 base and 9 bases respectively, with 6 bases between them. Germline V gene data show CDR1 as SEHNR and CDR2 as FQNEAQ (reference sequence). This CDR3 has 12 residues. The CDR3 protein is CASSLGLRELFF. CDR3 sequence (DNA): TGTGCCAGCAGCTTAGGCTTAAGGGAGCTGTTTTTT.

On this clone itself: Other nucleotide sequences in the sample specify the same CDR3. This sequence joins TRBV6-5 and TRBJ1-1; a weak D match, TRBD1 (5 bases). V lost 4 bases and J lost 3, with 9 bases in between. CDR1 and CDR2 from the germline V gene are MNHEY and SVGAGI. The CDR3 is 13 amino acids. The DNA for the CDR3 is TGTGCCAGCAGTTGGGGGGTGGACACTGAAGCTTTCTTT. It translates to CASSWGVDTEAFF.

This rearrangement joins TRBV5-4 to TRBJ2-7; 9 positions match TRBD1. V was pared by 4 bases and J by 6 bases, with 8 bases of the junction left unmatched. The CDR3 has 14 amino acids. Germline V gives CDR1 SGHNT, CDR2 YYREEE (reference sequence). The DNA of the CDR3 is TGTGCCAGCAGCCCGGGACAGGGTATGCGCGAGCAGTACTTC. It translates to CASSPGQGMREQYF.

The CDR3 DNA follows: TGTGCCAGCAGTTACGTAAAGACCTATGGCTACACCTTC. This codes for CASSYVKTYGYTF. V and J are TRBV6-9 and TRBJ1-2; D remains unclear. Trimming shortened V by 3 bases and J by 4 bases, and 9 bases separated the two germline ends. The CDR3 spans 13 residues. Per germline, CDR1 MNHGY and CDR2 SVAAGI.

This clone was seen once. V and J are TRBV7-2 and TRBJ1-1, with 7 bases fitting TRBD1. The CDR3 contains 16 residues. Germline V gene sequence: CDR1 SGHTA, CDR2 FQGNSA. V trimming: 5 bases; J trimming: 0 bases; junction bases outside the gene matches: 9. In nucleotides, the CDR3 is TGTGCCAGCAGCCCGACAGGGTTCCGGGTGAACACTGAAGCTTTCTTT. It specifies CASSPTGFRVNTEAFF.

The rearrangement uses TRBV7-2 and TRBJ1-2; the match to TRBD1 covers 8 bases. There are 13 residues in the CDR3. V lost 5 bases, J lost 8 bases, and 7 bases stayed unmatched. Germline V gene lookup returns CDR1 SGHTA and CDR2 FQGNSA. The CDR3 region is CASSTGQGGGYTF. The CDR3 DNA sequence: TGTGCCAGCAGCACCGGACAGGGCGGCGGCTACACCTTC.